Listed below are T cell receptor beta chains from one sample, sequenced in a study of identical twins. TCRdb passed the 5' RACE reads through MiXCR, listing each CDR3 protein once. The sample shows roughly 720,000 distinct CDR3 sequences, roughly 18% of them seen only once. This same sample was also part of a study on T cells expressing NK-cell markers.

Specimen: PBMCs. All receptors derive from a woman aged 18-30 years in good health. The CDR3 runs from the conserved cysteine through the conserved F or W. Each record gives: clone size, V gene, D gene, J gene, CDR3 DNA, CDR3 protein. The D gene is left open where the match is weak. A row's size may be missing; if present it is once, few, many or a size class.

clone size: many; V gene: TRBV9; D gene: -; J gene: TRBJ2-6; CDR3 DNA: TGTGCCAGCAGCGTAGCTGGGGCCAACGTCCTGACTTTC; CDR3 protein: CASSVAGANVLTF
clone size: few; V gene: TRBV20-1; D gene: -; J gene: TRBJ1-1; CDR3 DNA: TGCAGTGCTAGGACAGAGAAGAACACTGAAGCTTTCTTT; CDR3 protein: CSARTEKNTEAFF
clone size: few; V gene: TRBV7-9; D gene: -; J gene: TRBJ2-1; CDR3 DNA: TGTGCCAGCAGCCCACTACGAGGGGACAATGAGCAGTTCTTC; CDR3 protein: CASSPLRGDNEQFF
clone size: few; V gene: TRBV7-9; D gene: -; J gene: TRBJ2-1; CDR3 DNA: TGTGCCAGCAGCTTAGTTTGGCGGGGACCCCACAATGAGCAGTTCTTC; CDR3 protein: CASSLVWRGPHNEQFF
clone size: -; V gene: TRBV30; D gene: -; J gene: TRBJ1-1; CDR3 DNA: TGTGCCTGGAAAAGACACGTGAACACTGAAGCTTTCTTT; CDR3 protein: CAWKRHVNTEAFF
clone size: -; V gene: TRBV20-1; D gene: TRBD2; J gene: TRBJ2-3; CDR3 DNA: TGCAGTGCTTATAGCGGGAGAGCAGATACGCAGTATTTT; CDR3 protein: CSAYSGRADTQYF
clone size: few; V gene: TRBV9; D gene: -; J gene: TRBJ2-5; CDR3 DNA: TGTGCCAGCAGCGTAGCTGGAGTCGGGGCGGGCCAAGAGACCCAGTACTTC; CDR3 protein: CASSVAGVGAGQETQYF
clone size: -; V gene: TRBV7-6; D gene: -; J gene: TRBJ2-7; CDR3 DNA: TGTGCCAGCAGCTTAGACGCGGGGTACGAGCAGTACTTC; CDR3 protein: CASSLDAGYEQYF
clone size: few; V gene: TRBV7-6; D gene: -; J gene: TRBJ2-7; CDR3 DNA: TGTGCCAGCAGCCTAAGACAGGAGGAGCAGTACTTC; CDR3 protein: CASSLRQEEQYF
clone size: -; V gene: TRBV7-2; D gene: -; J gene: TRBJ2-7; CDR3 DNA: TGTGCCAGCACCGAGGACCGACCTAACTACGAGCAGTACTTC; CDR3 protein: CASTEDRPNYEQYF
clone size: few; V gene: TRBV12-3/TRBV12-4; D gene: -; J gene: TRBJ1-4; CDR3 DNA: TGTGCCAGCAGGTGGGGGAGGTCCAGTGAAAAACTGTTTTTT; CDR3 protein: CASRWGRSSEKLFF
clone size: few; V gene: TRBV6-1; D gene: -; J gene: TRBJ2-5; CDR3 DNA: TGTGCCAGCGTGCAGGGAACCGCTCAAGAGACCCAGTACTTC; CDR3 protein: CASVQGTAQETQYF
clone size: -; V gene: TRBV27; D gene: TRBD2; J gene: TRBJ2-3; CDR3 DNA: TGTGCCAGCGGAGATTTAGCGGGTATCCACGATACGCAGTATTTT; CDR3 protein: CASGDLAGIHDTQYF
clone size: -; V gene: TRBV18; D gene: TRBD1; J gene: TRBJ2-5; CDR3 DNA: TGTGCCAGCTCACCTTCCTCAGGGGGCAGGGAGACCCAGTACTTC; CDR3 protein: CASSPSSGGRETQYF
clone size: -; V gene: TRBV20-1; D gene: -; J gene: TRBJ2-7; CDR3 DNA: TGCAGTGCTAGCCTAACCTACGAGCAGTACTTC; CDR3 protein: CSASLTYEQYF
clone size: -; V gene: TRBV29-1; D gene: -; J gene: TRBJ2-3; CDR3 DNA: TGCAGCGTAGGGTGGGACGCAGATACGCAGTATTTT; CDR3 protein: CSVGWDADTQYF
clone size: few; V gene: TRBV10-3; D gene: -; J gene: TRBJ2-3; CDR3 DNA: TGTGCCATCATGGGCACAGATACGCAGTATTTT; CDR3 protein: CAIMGTDTQYF
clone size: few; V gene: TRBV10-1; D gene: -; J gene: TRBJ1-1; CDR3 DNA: TGCGCCAGCAGTGAGAGTGCCGGCGTAACTGAAGCTTTCTTT; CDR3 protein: CASSESAGVTEAFF
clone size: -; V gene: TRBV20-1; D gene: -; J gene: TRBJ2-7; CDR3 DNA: TGCAGTGCTAGAGGGGACATCTCCTACGAGCAGTACTTC; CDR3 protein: CSARGDISYEQYF
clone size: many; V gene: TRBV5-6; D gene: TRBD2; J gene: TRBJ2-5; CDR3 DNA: TGTGCCAGCAGCCGCAGGCTAGCGGGATTAGCGGAGACCCAGTACTTC; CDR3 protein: CASSRRLAGLAETQYF
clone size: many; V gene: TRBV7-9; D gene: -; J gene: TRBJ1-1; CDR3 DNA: TGTGCCAGCAGCCCCCGGGGAGGGACTGAAGCTTTCTTT; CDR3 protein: CASSPRGGTEAFF
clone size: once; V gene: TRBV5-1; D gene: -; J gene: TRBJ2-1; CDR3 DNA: TGCGCCAGCAGGGGATCAGTAGCGGTAAACAATGAGCAGTTCTTC; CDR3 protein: CASRGSVAVNNEQFF
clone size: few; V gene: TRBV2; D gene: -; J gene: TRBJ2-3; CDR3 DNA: TGTGCCAGCACAACCGGGACACCCCGCTCGGGCACGCAGTATTTT; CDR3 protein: CASTTGTPRSGTQYF
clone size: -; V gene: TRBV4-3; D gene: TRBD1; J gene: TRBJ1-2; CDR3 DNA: TGCGCCAGCAGCCAAGATGTCGGACAGGGTGGGGGCTACACCTTC; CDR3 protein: CASSQDVGQGGGYTF
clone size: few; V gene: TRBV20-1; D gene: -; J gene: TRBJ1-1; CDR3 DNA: TGCAGCCCCTTTGGGTTCGAGATGAACACTGAAGCTTTCTTT; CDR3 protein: CSPFGFEMNTEAFF
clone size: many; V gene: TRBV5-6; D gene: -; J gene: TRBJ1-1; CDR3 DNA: TGTGCCAGCAGCTGGAGGGCAGCGAACACTGAAGCTTTCTTT; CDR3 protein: CASSWRAANTEAFF
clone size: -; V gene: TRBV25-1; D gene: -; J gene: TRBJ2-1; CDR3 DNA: TGTGCCAGCAGTGGTCCAAGACAAACGAATGAGCAGTTCTTC; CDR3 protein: CASSGPRQTNEQFF
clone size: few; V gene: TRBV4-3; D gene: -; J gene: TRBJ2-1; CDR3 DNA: TGCGCCAGCAGCCAAGATGGTGGTGGTGGGCGAGATGAGCAGTTCTTC; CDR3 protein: CASSQDGGGGRDEQFF
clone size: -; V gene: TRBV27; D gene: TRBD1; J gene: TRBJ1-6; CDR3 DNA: TGTGCCAGCAGATTGTCTCCGGGACAGTATAATTCACCCCTCCACTTT; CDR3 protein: CASRLSPGQYNSPLHF
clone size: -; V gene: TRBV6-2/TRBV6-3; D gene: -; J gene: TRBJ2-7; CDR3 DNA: TGTGCCAGCACCGACTATAATTCTCTCGAGCAGTACTTC; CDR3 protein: CASTDYNSLEQYF
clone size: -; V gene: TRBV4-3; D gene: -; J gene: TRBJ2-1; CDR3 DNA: TGCGCCAGCAGCCAAGACCTCCGGATGGATGAGCAGTTCTTC; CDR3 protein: CASSQDLRMDEQFF
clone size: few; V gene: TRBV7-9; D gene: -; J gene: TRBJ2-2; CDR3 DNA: TGTGCCAGCAGCTTCCGGGAAGGGACCGGGGAGCTGTTTTTT; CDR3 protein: CASSFREGTGELFF
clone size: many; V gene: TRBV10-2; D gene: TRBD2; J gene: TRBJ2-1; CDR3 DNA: TGCGCCAGCAGTCGAGCGGGAGGAGGCATAAGTGAGCAGTTCTTC; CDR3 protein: CASSRAGGGISEQFF
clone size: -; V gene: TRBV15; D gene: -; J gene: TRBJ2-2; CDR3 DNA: TGTGCCACCAGCAGGGGACCCGCCGGGGAGCTGTTTTTT; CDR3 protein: CATSRGPAGELFF
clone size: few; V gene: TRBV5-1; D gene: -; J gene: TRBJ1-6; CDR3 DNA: TGCGCCAGCAGCTTGGATTCAGGCGGGGGTCGTTCACCCCTCCACTTT; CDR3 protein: CASSLDSGGGRSPLHF
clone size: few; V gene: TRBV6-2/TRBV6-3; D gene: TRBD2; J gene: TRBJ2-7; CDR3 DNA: TGTGCCAGCAGTTACCTTCACGATCCGGGACTAGCTAAATACGAGCAGTACTTC; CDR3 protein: CASSYLHDPGLAKYEQYF
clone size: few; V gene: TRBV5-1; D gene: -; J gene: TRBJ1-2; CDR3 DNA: TGCGCCAGCAGCTCCGACTGGGGTTACGGCTACACCTTC; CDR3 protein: CASSSDWGYGYTF
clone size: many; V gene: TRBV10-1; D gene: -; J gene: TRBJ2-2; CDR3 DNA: TGCGCCAGCGGCGCATCGGACAGGAACACCGGGGAGCTGTTTTTT; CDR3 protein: CASGASDRNTGELFF
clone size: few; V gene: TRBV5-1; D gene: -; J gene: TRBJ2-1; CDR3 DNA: TGCGCCAGCAGCCCGGGGTCTGGGAATGAGCAGTTCTTC; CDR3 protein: CASSPGSGNEQFF
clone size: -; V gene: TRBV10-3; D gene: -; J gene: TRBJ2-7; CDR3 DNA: TGTGCCATCAAAGAAAGCTCCTACGAGCAGTACTTC; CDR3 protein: CAIKESSYEQYF
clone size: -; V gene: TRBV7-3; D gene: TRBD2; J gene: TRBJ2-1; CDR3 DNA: TGTGCCAGCAGTAGAGAGGGAGGGTTCAATGAGCAGTTCTTC; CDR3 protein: CASSREGGFNEQFF
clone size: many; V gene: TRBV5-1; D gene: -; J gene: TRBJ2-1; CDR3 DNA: TGCGCCAGCAGCTTCGGGCAGACCTACAATGAGCAGTTCTTC; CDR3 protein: CASSFGQTYNEQFF
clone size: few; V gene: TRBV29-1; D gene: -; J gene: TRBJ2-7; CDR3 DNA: TGCAGCGTTGTCCAGGGTAGTCCCTACGAGCAGTACTTC; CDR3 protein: CSVVQGSPYEQYF
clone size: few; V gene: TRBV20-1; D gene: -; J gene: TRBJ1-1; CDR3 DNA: TGCAGTGCGGCCCCCGACGGCACTGAAGCTTTCTTT; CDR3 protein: CSAAPDGTEAFF
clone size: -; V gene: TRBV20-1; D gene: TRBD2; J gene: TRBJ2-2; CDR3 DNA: TGCAGTGCTAGGACTAGCGGAACGAACACCGGGGAGCTGTTTTTT; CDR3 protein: CSARTSGTNTGELFF
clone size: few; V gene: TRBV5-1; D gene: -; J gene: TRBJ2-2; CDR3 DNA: TGCGCCAGCGAGAGGGGATCGAACACCGGGGAGCTGTTTTTT; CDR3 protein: CASERGSNTGELFF
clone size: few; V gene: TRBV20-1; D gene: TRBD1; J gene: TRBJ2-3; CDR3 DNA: TGCAGTGCAGGACCGGGACAGGGAACGCAGTATTTT; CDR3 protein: CSAGPGQGTQYF
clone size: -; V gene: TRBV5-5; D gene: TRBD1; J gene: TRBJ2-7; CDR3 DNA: TGTGCCAGCAGCCGCCCGGGACAGGGGGCCTACGAGCAGTACTTC; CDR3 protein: CASSRPGQGAYEQYF
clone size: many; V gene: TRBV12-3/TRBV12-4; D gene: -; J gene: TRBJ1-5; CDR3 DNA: TGTGCCAGCAGACTTAGCGGGGGAAATCAGCCCCAGCATTTT; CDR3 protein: CASRLSGGNQPQHF